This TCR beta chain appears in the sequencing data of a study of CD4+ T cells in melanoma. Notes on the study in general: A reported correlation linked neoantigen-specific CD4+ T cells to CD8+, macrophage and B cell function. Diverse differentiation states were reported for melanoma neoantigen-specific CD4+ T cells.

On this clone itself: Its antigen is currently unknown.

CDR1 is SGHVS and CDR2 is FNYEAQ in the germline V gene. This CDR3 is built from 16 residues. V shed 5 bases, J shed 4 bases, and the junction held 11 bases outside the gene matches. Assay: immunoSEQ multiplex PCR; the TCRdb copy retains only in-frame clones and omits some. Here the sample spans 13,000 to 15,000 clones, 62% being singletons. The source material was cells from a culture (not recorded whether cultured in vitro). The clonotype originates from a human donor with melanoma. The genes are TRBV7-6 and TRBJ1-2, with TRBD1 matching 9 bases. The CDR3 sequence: CASSPGLGTGTYGYTF. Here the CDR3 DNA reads TGTGCCAGCAGCCCGGGGCTGGGGACAGGGACCTATGGCTACACCTTC.